Below, 17 T cell receptor beta chains from the same sample are listed, as sequenced in a study of blood T cell repertoires in COVID-19. Measured with immunoSEQ multiplex PCR; TCRdb has only the in-frame clones, and not every one. The sample comprises 150,000 to 200,000 clones, 88% of which are singletons, and 4.4% rests with the top ten. The sample was peripheral blood. Receptors originate from a human donor in a cohort sampled during active COVID-19.

This chain links TRBV19 with TRBJ2-3; the D gene is possibly TRBD1 (6 bases). The CDR3 consists of 15 residues. Deletions cut 1 base from V and 5 bases from J, with 13 bases between. Germline loops: CDR1 LNHDA, CDR2 SQIVND (reference sequence). CDR3 in DNA: TGTGCCAGTAGTATAGGGCAGGGGCGTGGAGATACGCAGTATTTT. It yields the protein CASSIGQGRGDTQYF.

This chain joins TRBV5-1 and TRBJ1-1, with D perhaps matching TRBD1 (5 bases). This CDR3 spans 14 amino acids. V lost 3 bases and J 0 bases, leaving 9 bases between the germline ends. Germline assignment: CDR1 SGHRS and CDR2 YFSETQ. The CDR3 loop reads CASSSAGMNTEAFF. The CDR3 DNA reads as TGCGCCAGCAGCTCCGCAGGGATGAACACTGAAGCTTTCTTT.

The chain carries TRBV30 and TRBJ2-1; TRBD1 agrees at 12 bases. The junction had 5 bases not matched to a gene; V was cut back by 5 bases and J by 6 bases. This CDR3 is built from 14 residues. Germline loops: CDR1 GTSNPN, CDR2 SVGIG (reference sequence). The CDR3 is CAWSGTGGFNEQFF. The CDR3 nucleotides read TGTGCCTGGTCCGGGACAGGGGGCTTCAATGAGCAGTTCTTC.

This chain connects TRBV30 to TRBJ2-1; D may be TRBD2 (6 bases). This CDR3 is built from 16 residues. The germline V gene has CDR1 GTSNPN and CDR2 SVGIG (reference sequence). V lost 2 bases, J lost 4 bases, and 18 bases lay in between. The chain's CDR3 is CAWSSGSSGFYNEQFF. The CDR3 DNA follows: TGTGCCTGGAGTAGCGGTAGTAGCGGATTTTACAATGAGCAGTTCTTC.

This sequence joins TRBV9 and TRBJ2-2; 12 bases align to TRBD1. The CDR3 runs to 16 residues. CDR1 is SGDLS and CDR2 is YYNGEE in the germline V gene. With 3 bases clipped from V and 9 bases from J, the junction kept 9 bases outside the gene matches. Here the CDR3 reads CASSAPGTGGSRELFF. The CDR3 nucleotides are TGTGCCAGCAGCGCCCCCGGGACAGGGGGCTCCCGGGAGCTGTTTTTT.

The chain is built from TRBV27 and TRBJ2-1; maybe TRBD2 (5 bases). Germline V CDR1 and CDR2: MNHEY, SMNVEV (reference sequence). The CDR3 length is 15 residues. V was trimmed by 4 bases and J by 3 bases, leaving 13 bases between them. This chain's CDR3 is CASSYKGRGYNEQFF. The CDR3 DNA is TGTGCCAGCAGTTATAAAGGGAGAGGCTACAATGAGCAGTTCTTC.

This chain uses TRBV19 with TRBJ2-7; TRBD1 agrees at 10 bases. Trimming at V came to 1 base and at J to 2 bases, leaving 5 bases not matched to a gene. The CDR3 spans 16 residues. Germline V CDR1 and CDR2: LNHDA, SQIVND (reference sequence). The DNA of the CDR3 is TGTGCCAGTAGTATAGTCTCTGGGACAGGGGCCTACGAGCAGTACTTC. Protein sequence: CASSIVSGTGAYEQYF. The full variable domain, rest sourced from reference TRBV19 and TRBJ2-7, is DGGITQSPKYLFRKEGQNVTLSCEQNLNHDAMYWYRQDPGQGLRLIYYSQIVNDFQKGDIAEGYSVSREKKESFPLTVTSAQKNPTAFYLCASSIVSGTGAYEQYFGPGTRLTVT.

The CDR3 DNA sequence: TGTGCCATCAGTGCTAGCTCGGACAATGAGCAGTTCTTC. It codes for CAISASSDNEQFF. The chain combines TRBV10-3 with TRBJ2-1, with D perhaps TRBD2 (5 bases). Trimming stripped 4 bases from V and 5 bases from J, with 9 bases between. Germline V gene lookup returns CDR1 ENHRY and CDR2 SYGVKD. CDR3 length: 13 residues.

V usage is TRBV11-2 and J usage is TRBJ2-1; 12 bases map to TRBD2. The germline CDR1 and CDR2 sequences are SGHAT and FQNNGV. V lost 5 bases to trimming and J lost 5 bases; unmatched junction nucleotides: 7. The CDR3 has 16 residues. CDR3 sequence (DNA): TGTGCCAGCAGCATAGGACTAGCGGGGCGAAACAATGAGCAGTTCTTC. Translation gives CASSIGLAGRNNEQFF.

The chain has TRBV5-5 and TRBJ2-6; 9 bases fit TRBD1. The V segment lost 4 bases and the J segment 1 base; nucleotides outside the gene matches: 3. This CDR3 is 16 amino acids long. Germline CDR1 and CDR2: SGHKS and YYEKEE (reference sequence). CDR3 DNA sequence: TGTGCCAGCAGCGCCGGGACAGGGTCTGGGGCCAACGTCCTGACTTTC. It is translated as CASSAGTGSGANVLTF.

V and J are TRBV12-3 or TRBV12-4 and TRBJ1-1, with TRBD1 as a possible D gene (6 bases). Trimming removed 2 bases from V and 7 bases from J, with 11 bases in between. The CDR3 consists of 13 residues. The CDR3 sequence is CASSLTTGREAFF. CDR3 sequence (DNA): TGTGCCAGCAGTTTAACAACAGGGCGTGAAGCTTTCTTT.

Comment on this clone: The final CDR3 position lacks the conserved phenylalanine or tryptophan, pointing to a likely read error. No DNA is shown, since the ends of the CDR3 on it are uncertain; the CDR3 is the one TCRdb lists. V is TRBV4-3 and J is TRBJ2-7; the table names TRBD2, a call not compared with the DNA. CDR1 LGHNA and CDR2 YSLEER come from the germline V gene. The CDR3 is 12 residues long, ends included. The CDR3 here is CASSQVTSGRES.

This chain uses TRBV28 with TRBJ1-2; D possibly corresponds to TRBD1 (5 bases). CDR1 is MDHEN, CDR2 SYDVKM, per germline. The CDR3 has 17 amino acids. The V and J ends lost 2 bases and 1 base respectively, with 17 bases between them. The CDR3 region has the DNA TGTGCCAGCAGTTTAGCTCATCTGGGGCCGTATAACTATGGCTACACCTTC. Protein sequence: CASSLAHLGPYNYGYTF.

This clone turned up a few times. The chain joins TRBV10-1 to TRBJ2-5, with 9 bases matching TRBD1. Germline CDR1 reads WNHNN; CDR2 reads SYGVQD (reference sequence). Trimming removed 2 bases from V and 5 bases from J; junction bases left unmatched: 12. The length of the CDR3 is 17 residues. The CDR3 loop reads CASSEGKGTGLGETQYF. CDR3 in DNA: TGCGCCAGCAGTGAGGGGAAGGGGACAGGGCTCGGGGAGACCCAGTACTTC.

The DNA for the CDR3 is TGTGCCAGCAGTTACGGGGGTACGGACAATGAGCAGTTCTTC. Translation: CASSYGGTDNEQFF. The chain combines TRBV27 with TRBJ2-1; the D gene is possibly TRBD2 (6 bases). Germline assignment: CDR1 MNHEY and CDR2 SMNVEV (reference sequence). CDR3 length: 14 residues. V was shortened by 4 bases and J by 5 bases, with 12 bases between the two germline ends.

The CDR3 region is CASSHLDRASNEKLFF. DNA of the CDR3: TGTGCCAGCAGCCACCTGGACAGGGCCTCTAATGAAAAACTGTTTTTT. This sequence joins TRBV3-1 (or the pseudogene TRBV3-2) and TRBJ1-4; 8 nucleotides agree with TRBD1. This CDR3 contains 16 residues. The germline V gene encodes CDR1 LGHDT and CDR2 YNNKEL (reference sequence). J gave up 3 bases and V 3 bases, and 6 bases lay outside the gene matches.

This clone showed up just once. This rearrangement joins TRBV5-1 to TRBJ2-3, with 7 bases that match TRBD1. Germline V lookup: CDR1 SGHRS, CDR2 YFSETQ. There are 17 residues in the CDR3. V was clipped by 4 bases and J by 3 bases; unmatched bases: 14. CDR3 residues: CASSVRGYQGVTDTQYF. CDR3 in DNA: TGCGCCAGCAGCGTAAGGGGCTATCAGGGGGTAACAGATACGCAGTATTTT.